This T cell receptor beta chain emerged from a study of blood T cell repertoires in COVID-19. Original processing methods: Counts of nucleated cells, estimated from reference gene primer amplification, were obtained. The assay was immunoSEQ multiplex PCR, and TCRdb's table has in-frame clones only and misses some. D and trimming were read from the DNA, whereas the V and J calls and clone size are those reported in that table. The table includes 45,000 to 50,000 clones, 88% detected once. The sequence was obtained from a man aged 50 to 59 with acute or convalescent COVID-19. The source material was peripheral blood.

The CDR3: CASSWAGTNSPPLHF. As DNA, the CDR3 is TGTGCCAGCAGCTGGGCCGGGACAAACTCCCCACCCCTCCACTTT. The chain employs TRBV7-2 and TRBJ1-6, with a tentative D call TRBD1 (6 bases). CDR3 size: 15 residues. Trimming cost V 4 bases and J 11 bases, with 18 bases left between them. CDR1 and CDR2 (germline): SGHTA, FQGNSA.